The next 26 T cell receptor beta chains were all read from a single sample in a study of spatial heterogeneity in lung cancer. The antigens for these receptors are not known. A single record per CDR3 protein comes from TCRdb applying MiXCR to the 5' RACE reads. This sample has 11,000 to 15,000 distinct CDR3 sequences, with roughly 4.7% found just once. Study results and caveats: In tumors, expanded intratumoral alpha and beta TCR counts tracked mutation counts.

This sample's time point: sample taken at primary tumor resection. The sample in question was lung tumor tissue, obtained at surgery. The receptors were gathered from a female donor with early-stage non-small cell lung cancer.

The table lists this clonotype with many counts. The library was designed around alpha chains, so this beta chain is a stray read whose abundance carries little weight. CDR3 amino acids: CASSHPGAANEQFF. As DNA, the CDR3 is TGTGCCAGCAGTCACCCGGGGGCCGCGAATGAGCAGTTCTTC. The V and J genes are TRBV7-8 and TRBJ2-1; D is perhaps TRBD1 or TRBD2 (6 bases each). The CDR3 consists of 14 residues. Between the trimmed V and J ends, which lost 6 bases and 7 bases, there was a span of 16 bases. Germline V CDR1 and CDR2: SGHVS, FQNEAQ. Complete variable domain (other parts from reference TRBV7-8 and TRBJ2-1): GAGVSQSPRYKVAKRGQDVALRCDPISGHVSLFWYQQALGQGPEFLTYFQNEAQLDKSGLPSDRFFAERPEGSVSTLKIQRTQQEDSAVYLCASSHPGAANEQFFGPGTRLTVL.

In this sample, this clonotype turned up many times. This beta chain is off target for a library built for alpha chains, so its abundance means little. The chain employs TRBV12-3 or TRBV12-4 and TRBJ2-1, with 7 bases matching TRBD1. J lost 8 bases, V lost 5 bases, and 6 bases had no gene match. The CDR3 is made up of 13 amino acids. The chain's CDR3 is CASSRDSGDEQFF. In DNA form, the CDR3 reads TGTGCCAGCAGTCGGGACAGTGGAGATGAGCAGTTCTTC.

This clonotype appeared many times. The size of this beta chain means little, since it is a stray read in a library made for alpha chains. The chain couples TRBV9 to TRBJ1-2, with 7 positions matching TRBD1. Germline-derived CDR1 and CDR2 are SGDLS and YYNGEE. CDR3 length: 14 amino acids. The J segment lost 7 bases and the V segment lost 3 bases, leaving 9 bases of the junction unmatched. The CDR3 is CASSAQGGFGGYTF. DNA for the CDR3: TGTGCCAGCAGCGCCCAGGGGGGGTTCGGTGGCTACACCTTC. Full variable domain (remainder filled in from reference TRBV9 and TRBJ1-2): DSGVTQTPKHLITATGQRVTLRCSPRSGDLSVYWYQQSLDQGLQFLIQYYNGEERAKGNILERFSAQQFPDLHSELNLSSLELGDSALYFCASSAQGGFGGYTFGSGTRLTVV.

This clonotype counts as medium-sized. This beta chain lies outside the target of a library built for alpha chains; its clone size means little. V gene TRBV18 combines with J gene TRBJ2-3, with D unclear. Trimming shortened V by 3 bases and J by 6 bases, and 7 bases separated the two germline ends. The V gene's germline CDR1 is KGHSH and CDR2 LQKENI. This CDR3 has 12 amino acids. The CDR3 protein is CASSPDTDTQYF. The DNA for the CDR3 is TGTGCCAGCTCACCTGACACCGATACGCAGTATTTT.

At least ten counts were recorded for this clonotype. The library was built for alpha chains, so this beta chain is an off-target read and its size means little. The chain's CDR3 is CASSSHRGEDTQYF. The CDR3 nucleotides read TGTGCCAGCAGCTCCCACAGGGGGGAGGATACGCAGTATTTT. This chain links TRBV7-2 with TRBJ2-3, with 8 bases aligning to TRBD1. The ends lost 4 bases at V and 6 bases at J; junction bases unmatched: 6. Germline V lookup: CDR1 SGHTA, CDR2 FQGNSA. This CDR3 is 14 amino acids long.

This clonotype showed up many times. The library was prepared for alpha chains; this beta chain is a stray read, so its frequency means little. V usage is TRBV12-3 or TRBV12-4 and J usage is TRBJ1-5; D gene unclear. There are 15 residues in the CDR3. V shed 3 bases and J shed 2 bases, with 11 bases lying between them. Here the CDR3 reads CASSLGGIGNQPQHF. DNA of the CDR3: TGTGCCAGCAGTTTGGGAGGGATCGGCAATCAGCCCCAGCATTTT.

About this clonotype: This beta chain lies outside the target of a library built for alpha chains; its clone size means little. The chain couples TRBV7-2 to TRBJ2-1; TRBD2 might be the D (6 bases). The length of the CDR3 is 15 residues. The germline V gene has CDR1 SGHTA and CDR2 FQGNSA. The ends were cut back, 5 bases at V and 6 bases at J, with 17 bases in the middle. CDR3 loop: CASSLGGITPNEQFF. The CDR3 DNA follows: TGTGCCAGCAGCCTGGGGGGTATAACCCCCAATGAGCAGTTCTTC.

This clonotype was detected ten times or more. Because the library targeted alpha chains, this beta chain is an off-target read whose size means little. V usage is TRBV5-1 and J usage is TRBJ2-6; the D call may be TRBD1 or TRBD2 (6 bases each). Germline V gives CDR1 SGHRS, CDR2 YFSETQ. Trimming cost V 1 base and J 0 bases, with 11 bases left between them. The CDR3 covers 17 residues. The CDR3 coding sequence is TGCGCCAGCAGCTTGAGGGGGACTTTCTCTGGGGCCAACGTCCTGACTTTC. Encoded protein: CASSLRGTFSGANVLTF. Full variable domain (rest looked up from reference TRBV5-1 and TRBJ2-6): KAGVTQTPRYLIKTRGQQVTLSCSPISGHRSVSWYQQTPGQGLQFLFEYFSETQRNKGNFPGRFSGRQFSNSRSEMNVSTLELGDSALYLCASSLRGTFSGANVLTFGAGSRLTVL.

There are many counts of this clonotype. This beta chain is an unintended read in a library built for alpha chains; its size means little. The chain has TRBV6-2 or TRBV6-3 and TRBJ1-5, with 9 bases matching TRBD1. Germline CDR1 reads MNHEY; CDR2 reads SVGEGT. J was trimmed by 6 bases and V by 5 bases; bases with no gene match: 5. The CDR3 totals 14 residues. The CDR3, as DNA: TGTGCCAGCAGTAGACAGGGGGTTGGTCAGCCCCAGCATTTT. Residues: CASSRQGVGQPQHF.

This clonotype was counted many times. Little can be read into the size of this beta chain, an off-target read in a library designed for alpha chains. V usage is TRBV7-6 and J usage is TRBJ2-1; D may match TRBD1 or TRBD2 (5 bases each). Trimming took 0 bases from V and 8 from J, leaving 14 bases between them. The germline V gene has CDR1 SGHVS and CDR2 FNYEAQ. The CDR3 runs 15 residues. The CDR3 protein is CASSLAGVPPHEQFF. The CDR3 coding sequence is TGTGCCAGCAGCTTAGCGGGGGTCCCCCCCCATGAGCAGTTCTTC.

This clonotype occurred many times. Found in a library prepared for alpha chains, this beta chain is an off-target read, and its abundance has little meaning. This chain uses TRBV9 with TRBJ2-3; a weak D match, TRBD1 (6 bases). The CDR3 is 13 residues long. V dropped 3 bases and J dropped 5 bases, with 10 bases sitting between them. CDR1 and CDR2 (germline): SGDLS, YYNGEE. The CDR3 nucleotides are TGTGCCAGCAGCGCGCAGGGGAGAGATACGCAGTATTTT. This sequence encodes CASSAQGRDTQYF.

This clonotype appeared many times. This beta chain represents an off-target read in a library built for alpha chains; its size is of limited meaning. The rearrangement joins TRBV20-1 to TRBJ2-1; 11 bases align to TRBD2. This CDR3 has 16 amino acids. In germline, CDR1 is DFQATT, CDR2 SNEGSKA (reference sequence). V shed 2 bases and J 2 bases; nucleotides not matched to a gene: 5. CDR3 in DNA: TGCAGTGCTAGACCCGTGACTAGCGGGGCCTACAATGAGCAGTTCTTC. This gives the protein CSARPVTSGAYNEQFF.

In its sample, this clonotype was seen many times. The library was designed around alpha chains, so this beta chain is a stray read whose abundance carries little weight. The CDR3 bases are TGCGCCAGCAGTGAGTCCGGCTCCACAGATACGCAGTATTTT. Its translation is CASSESGSTDTQYF. The chain combines TRBV10-1 with TRBJ2-3, with D unresolved. Germline V gene lookup returns CDR1 WNHNN and CDR2 SYGVQD (reference sequence). V lost 0 bases to trimming and J lost 2 bases, with 6 bases between them. CDR3 length: 14 amino acids.

This clonotype was detected ten times or more. Germline is not matched at one junction end, which may reflect a read error. This beta chain is a stray sequence in a library constructed for alpha chains; its clone size is not meaningful. The J gene is TRBJ2-1, the V gene TRBV7-7; TRBD2 is a possible D gene (5 bases). The germline V gene has CDR1 SSHAT and CDR2 FNYEAQ (reference sequence). CDR3 length: 15 residues. For the CDR3, the DNA is TGTGCTAGCAGCTTAGGACTGGGGTTCGGAGATGAGCAGTTCTTC. Translating gives CASSLGLGFGDEQFF.

This clonotype was counted many times. This beta chain is a stray read from a library made for alpha chains; its abundance is not meaningful. This chain uses TRBV28 with TRBJ2-5, with TRBD2 matching 9 bases. V shed 6 bases and J 5 bases; nucleotides not matched to a gene: 19. Germline CDR1 is MDHEN and CDR2 is SYDVKM. The CDR3 runs 18 residues. CDR3 DNA: TGTGCCAGCAGGCTAGGGATGACTGGCGGGGGGGCGTGGGAGACCCAGTACTTC. Protein sequence: CASRLGMTGGGAWETQYF.

This clonotype was seen many times. For a library built for alpha chains, this beta chain is a stray read; little rests on its size. V gene TRBV20-1 combines with J gene TRBJ1-5; the D gene is possibly TRBD1 (5 bases). CDR1 and CDR2 (germline): DFQATT, SNEGSKA (reference sequence). The CDR3 extends over 16 amino acids. Trimming cost V 3 bases and J 0 bases, with 15 bases left between them. The CDR3 spells CSASAGPIYSNQPQHF. CDR3 sequence (DNA): TGCAGTGCTAGCGCGGGGCCGATCTATAGCAATCAGCCCCAGCATTTT.

Turning to this clonotype: A library prepared for alpha chains yielded this beta chain as an off-target read; its size is of little meaning. The rearrangement links TRBV7-2 to TRBJ2-1; D may match TRBD1 or TRBD2 (5 bases each). CDR1 is SGHTA, CDR2 FQGNSA, per germline. The CDR3 length is 13 residues. Trimming removed 1 base at V and 9 bases at J, with 10 bases between. The CDR3 nucleotides are TGTGCCAGCAGCTTAGGGGGGTGGAGTGAGCAGTTCTTC. Translation: CASSLGGWSEQFF.

This clonotype has at least ten counts. This beta chain slipped into a library made for alpha chains as a stray read, so its size is not meaningful. The chain joins TRBV20-1 to TRBJ2-2, with D uncertain. CDR1 is DFQATT and CDR2 is SNEGSKA in the germline V gene (reference sequence). Trimming shortened V by 8 bases and J by 1 base, and 17 bases separated the two germline ends. This CDR3 is 15 amino acids long. In DNA, the CDR3 is TGCAGTCCCCGGGCCTCACTATTGAACACCGGGGAGCTGTTTTTT. Its translation: CSPRASLLNTGELFF.

With respect to this clonotype: The library was designed around alpha chains, so this beta chain is a stray read whose abundance carries little weight. The genes are TRBV7-2 and TRBJ2-5, with 10 bases matching TRBD2. The V and J ends lost 1 base and 11 bases, in that order; junction bases with no gene match: 7. The CDR3 is 14 amino acids. Looked up from germline, CDR1 is SGHTA and CDR2 is FQGNSA. The DNA for the CDR3 is TGTGCCAGCAGCTTAGGGCTAGCGGGGGAGCGACAGTACTTC. The encoded protein is CASSLGLAGERQYF.

This clonotype was seen ten or more times. The library was built for alpha chains, so this beta chain is an off-target read and its size means little. The V gene is TRBV5-1, the J gene TRBJ1-2, with 7 bases fitting TRBD1. CDR1 and CDR2 (germline): SGHRS, YFSETQ. CDR3 length: 13 residues. V was clipped by 0 bases and J by 8 bases; unmatched bases: 4. The CDR3 DNA follows: TGCGCCAGCAGCTTGGGACAGGGTGAAGGCTACACCTTC. Translated: CASSLGQGEGYTF.

This clonotype has ten or more counts. The library was designed around alpha chains, so this beta chain is a stray read whose abundance carries little weight. This chain uses TRBV29-1 with TRBJ2-1; D unresolved. The CDR3 length is 14 residues. V shed 7 bases and J shed 0 bases, with 13 bases lying between them. Germline V CDR1 and CDR2: SQVTM, ANQGSEA. The CDR3 bases are TGCAGCGCTCGACCCCCAAGCTCCTACAATGAGCAGTTCTTC. This sequence encodes CSARPPSSYNEQFF.

At least ten counts were recorded for this clonotype. Because the library targeted alpha chains, this beta chain is an off-target read whose size means little. The gene calls are TRBV5-1 and TRBJ1-1, with a possible D match to TRBD1 (5 bases). CDR1 and CDR2 from the germline V gene are SGHRS and YFSETQ. V lost 0 bases to trimming and J lost 5 bases, with 20 bases between them. The CDR3 has 17 residues. Here the CDR3 DNA reads TGCGCCAGCAGCTTGGAAAGTTGGGACTACCAAGGAACTGAAGCTTTCTTT. Residues: CASSLESWDYQGTEAFF.

This clonotype was found many times. This beta chain slipped into a library made for alpha chains as a stray read, so its size is not meaningful. V gene TRBV12-3 or TRBV12-4 combines with J gene TRBJ2-7; 10 bases are shared with TRBD2. V lost 4 bases, J lost 4 bases, and 7 bases stayed unmatched. CDR3 length: 15 amino acids. The CDR3 loop reads CASSSPSGGLYEQYF. The DNA for the CDR3 is TGTGCCAGCAGTTCCCCTAGCGGGGGCCTTTACGAGCAGTACTTC.

This clonotype was observed at least ten times. This beta chain is an unintended read in a library built for alpha chains; its size means little. The chain combines TRBV10-3 with TRBJ2-3; 7 bases align to TRBD1. V dropped 2 bases and J dropped 2; count of bases not matched to a gene: 7. The germline V gene has CDR1 ENHRY and CDR2 SYGVKD. The CDR3 sequence is 16 residues long. The CDR3: CAISEGQDEDTDTQYF. The DNA for the CDR3 is TGTGCCATCAGTGAGGGACAGGACGAGGACACAGATACGCAGTATTTT.

By sample share, this clonotype is medium-sized. Since it is a stray read in a library aimed at alpha chains, this beta chain has a size that is not meaningful. This rearrangement joins TRBV5-1 to TRBJ1-1; a weak D match, TRBD1 (5 bases). V lost 4 bases to trimming and J lost 1 base, with 8 bases between them. This CDR3 spans 13 amino acids. Germline assignment: CDR1 SGHRS and CDR2 YFSETQ. The CDR3 loop reads CASSRDGNTEAFF. DNA for the CDR3: TGCGCCAGCAGCCGGGACGGGAACACTGAAGCTTTCTTT.

As regards this clonotype: This beta chain is a stray read from a library made for alpha chains; its abundance is not meaningful. This rearrangement joins TRBV20-1 to TRBJ1-6; 7 bases are shared with TRBD1. The ends lost 3 bases at V and 5 bases at J; junction bases unmatched: 4. Per the germline V gene, CDR1 is DFQATT and CDR2 is SNEGSKA (reference sequence). The CDR3 spans 14 residues. The CDR3 spells CSARGQLDNSPLHF. The CDR3 nucleotides read TGCAGTGCTAGGGGACAGCTAGATAATTCACCCCTCCACTTT.